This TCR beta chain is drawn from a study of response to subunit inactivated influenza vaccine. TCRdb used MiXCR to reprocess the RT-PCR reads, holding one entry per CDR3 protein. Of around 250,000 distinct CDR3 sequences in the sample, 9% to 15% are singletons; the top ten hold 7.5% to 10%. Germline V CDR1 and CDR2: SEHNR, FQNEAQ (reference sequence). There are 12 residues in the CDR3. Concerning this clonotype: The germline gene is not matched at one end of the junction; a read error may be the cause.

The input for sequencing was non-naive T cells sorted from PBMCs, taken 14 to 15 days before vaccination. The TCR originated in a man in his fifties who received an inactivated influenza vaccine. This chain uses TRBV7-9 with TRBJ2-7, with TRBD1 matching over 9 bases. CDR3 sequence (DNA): TGTGCCAGCAGCTTAGGGGACAGGGAGCCGTACTTC. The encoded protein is CASSLGDREPYF.